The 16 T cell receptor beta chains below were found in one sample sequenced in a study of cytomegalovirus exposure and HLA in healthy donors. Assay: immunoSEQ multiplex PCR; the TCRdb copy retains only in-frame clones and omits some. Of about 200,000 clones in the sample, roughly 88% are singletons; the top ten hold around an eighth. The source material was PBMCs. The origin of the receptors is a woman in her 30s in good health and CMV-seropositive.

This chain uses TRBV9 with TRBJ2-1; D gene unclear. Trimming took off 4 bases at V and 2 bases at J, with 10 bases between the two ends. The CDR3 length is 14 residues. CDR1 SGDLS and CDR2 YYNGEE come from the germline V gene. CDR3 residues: CASSPWATYNEQFF. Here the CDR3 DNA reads TGTGCCAGCAGCCCTTGGGCTACCTACAATGAGCAGTTCTTC. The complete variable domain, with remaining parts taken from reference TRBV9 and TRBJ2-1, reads DSGVTQTPKHLITATGQRVTLRCSPRSGDLSVYWYQQSLDQGLQFLIQYYNGEERAKGNILERFSAQQFPDLHSELNLSSLELGDSALYFCASSPWATYNEQFFGPGTRLTVL.

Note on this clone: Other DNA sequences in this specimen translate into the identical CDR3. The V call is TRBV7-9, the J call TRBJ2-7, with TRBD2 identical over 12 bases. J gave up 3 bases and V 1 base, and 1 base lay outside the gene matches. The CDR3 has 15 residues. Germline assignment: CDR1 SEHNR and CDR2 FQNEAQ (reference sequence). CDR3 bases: TGTGCCAGCAGCTTAGGACTAGCGGGAGACTACGAGCAGTACTTC. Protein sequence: CASSLGLAGDYEQYF.

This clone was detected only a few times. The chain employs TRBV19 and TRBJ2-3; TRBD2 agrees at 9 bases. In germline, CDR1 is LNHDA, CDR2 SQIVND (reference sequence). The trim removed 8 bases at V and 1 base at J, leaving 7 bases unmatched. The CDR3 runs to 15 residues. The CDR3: CASRLAGEGTDTQYF. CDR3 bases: TGTGCCAGTCGATTAGCGGGAGAAGGCACAGATACGCAGTATTTT.

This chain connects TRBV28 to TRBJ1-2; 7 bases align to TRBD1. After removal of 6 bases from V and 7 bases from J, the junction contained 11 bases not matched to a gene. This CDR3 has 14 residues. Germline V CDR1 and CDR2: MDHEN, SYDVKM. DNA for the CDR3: TGTGCCAGCAGAAGACAGGGAGCGGACGCTGGCTACACCTTC. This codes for CASRRQGADAGYTF.

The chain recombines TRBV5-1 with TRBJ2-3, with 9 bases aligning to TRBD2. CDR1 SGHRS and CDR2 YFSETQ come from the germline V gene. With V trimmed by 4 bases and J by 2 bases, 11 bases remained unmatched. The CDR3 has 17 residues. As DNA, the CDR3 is TGCGCCAGCAGCCCCGGGGCGGGAGGGCTTGTCACAGATACGCAGTATTTT. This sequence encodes CASSPGAGGLVTDTQYF.

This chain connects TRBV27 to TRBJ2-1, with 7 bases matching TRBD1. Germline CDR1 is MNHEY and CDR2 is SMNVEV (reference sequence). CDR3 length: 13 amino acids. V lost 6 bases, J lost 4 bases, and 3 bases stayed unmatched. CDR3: CASRSTGYNEQFF. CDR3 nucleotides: TGTGCCAGCAGGTCGACAGGGTACAATGAGCAGTTCTTC.

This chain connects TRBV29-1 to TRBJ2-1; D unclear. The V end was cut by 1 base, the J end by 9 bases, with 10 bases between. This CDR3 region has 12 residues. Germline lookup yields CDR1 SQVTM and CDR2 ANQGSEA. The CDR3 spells CSVEGGGSEQFF. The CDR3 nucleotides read TGCAGCGTTGAAGGTGGCGGAAGTGAGCAGTTCTTC.

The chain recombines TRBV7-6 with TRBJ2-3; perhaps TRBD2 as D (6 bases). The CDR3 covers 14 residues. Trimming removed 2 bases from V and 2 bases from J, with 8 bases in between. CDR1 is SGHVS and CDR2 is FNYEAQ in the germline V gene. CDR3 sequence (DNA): TGTGCCAGCAGCTTACGCGGGGCCACAGATACGCAGTATTTT. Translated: CASSLRGATDTQYF.

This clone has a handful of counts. The CDR3 spells CASRVEMGLTDTQYF. CDR3 sequence (DNA): TGTGCCAGCAGAGTCGAAATGGGGCTGACAGATACGCAGTATTTT. The V and J genes are TRBV5-4 and TRBJ2-3; weak D call: TRBD1 (5 bases). Per the germline V gene, CDR1 is SGHNT and CDR2 is YYREEE (reference sequence). Trimming left V 5 bases short and J 3 bases short, with 16 bases between. The CDR3 spans 15 residues.

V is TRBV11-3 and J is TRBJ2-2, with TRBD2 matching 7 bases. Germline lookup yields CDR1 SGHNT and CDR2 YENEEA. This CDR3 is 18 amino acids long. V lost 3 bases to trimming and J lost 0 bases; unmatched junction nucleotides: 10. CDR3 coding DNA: TGTGCCAGCAGCTTCATACCCAGCGGGGTAACGAACACCGGGGAGCTGTTTTTT. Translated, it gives CASSFIPSGVTNTGELFF. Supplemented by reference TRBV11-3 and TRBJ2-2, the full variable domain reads EAGVVQSPRYKIIEKKQPVAFWCNPISGHNTLYWYLQNLGQGPELLIRYENEEAVDDSQLPKDRFSAERLKGVDSTLKIQPAELGDSAVYLCASSFIPSGVTNTGELFFGEGSRLTVL.

The CDR3 loop is CASHRGGAEPQHF. Written as DNA, the CDR3 is TGTGCCAGCCACAGGGGCGGGGCGGAGCCCCAGCATTTT. The rearrangement joins TRBV28 to TRBJ1-5; 7 bases are shared with TRBD1. Unmatched junction bases numbered 9, after V lost 8 bases and J lost 8 bases. CDR1 MDHEN and CDR2 SYDVKM come from the germline V gene. This CDR3 contains 13 residues.

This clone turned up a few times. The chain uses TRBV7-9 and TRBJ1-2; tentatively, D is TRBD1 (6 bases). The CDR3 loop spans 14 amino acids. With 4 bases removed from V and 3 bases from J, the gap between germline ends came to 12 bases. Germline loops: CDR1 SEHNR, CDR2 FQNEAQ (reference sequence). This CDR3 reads CASSSQGRDYGYTF. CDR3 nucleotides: TGTGCCAGCAGCTCACAGGGAAGGGACTATGGCTACACCTTC.

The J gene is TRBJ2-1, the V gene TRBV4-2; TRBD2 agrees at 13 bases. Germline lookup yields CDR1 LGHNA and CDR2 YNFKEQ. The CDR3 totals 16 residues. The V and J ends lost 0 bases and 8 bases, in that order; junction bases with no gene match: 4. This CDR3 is CASSQDPGLAGDEQFF. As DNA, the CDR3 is TGTGCCAGCAGCCAAGACCCTGGACTAGCGGGAGATGAGCAGTTCTTC.

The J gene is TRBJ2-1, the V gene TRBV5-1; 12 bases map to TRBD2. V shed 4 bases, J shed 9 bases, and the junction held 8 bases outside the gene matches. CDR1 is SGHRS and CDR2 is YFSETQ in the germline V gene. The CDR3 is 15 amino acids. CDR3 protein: CASSPRLAGDGEQFF. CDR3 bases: TGCGCCAGCAGCCCGCGACTAGCGGGAGACGGTGAGCAGTTCTTC. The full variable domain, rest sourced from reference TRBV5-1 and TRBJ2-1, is KAGVTQTPRYLIKTRGQQVTLSCSPISGHRSVSWYQQTPGQGLQFLFEYFSETQRNKGNFPGRFSGRQFSNSRSEMNVSTLELGDSALYLCASSPRLAGDGEQFFGPGTRLTVL.

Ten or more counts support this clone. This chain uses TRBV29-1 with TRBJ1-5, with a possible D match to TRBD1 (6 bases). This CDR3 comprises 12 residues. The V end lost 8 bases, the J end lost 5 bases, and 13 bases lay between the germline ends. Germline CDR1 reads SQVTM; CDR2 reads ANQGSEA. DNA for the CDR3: TGCAGCATCCAGACAGGTTATCAGCCCCAGCATTTT. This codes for CSIQTGYQPQHF.

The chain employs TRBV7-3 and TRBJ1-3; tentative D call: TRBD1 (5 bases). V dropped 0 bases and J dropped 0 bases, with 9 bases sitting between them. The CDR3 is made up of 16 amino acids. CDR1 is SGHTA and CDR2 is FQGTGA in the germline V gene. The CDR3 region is CASSLTRVNSGNTIYF. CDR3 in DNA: TGTGCCAGCAGCTTAACCAGGGTGAACTCTGGAAACACCATATATTTT.